These 10 T cell receptor beta chains came from one sample sequenced in a study of regulatory T cells in long-lasting Graves disease. Arm-PCR of CDR3 regions with iRepertoire HTBI primers generated TCR beta libraries. TCRdb re-called the multiplex PCR reads with MiXCR, one entry per CDR3 protein. The sample yields around 460,000 distinct CDR3 sequences, 20% to 25% seen once. Described time point: persistent/refractory GD, antithyroid drugs over 5 years with positive TRAb. Extracted PBMC RNA gave rise to the TCR library. The sequenced sample was peripheral blood mononuclear cells (PBMCs), obtained when the disease was refractory, from a patient treated with antithyroid drugs. The receptors were gathered from a female donor with Graves disease.

This clonotype turned up a few times. The chain couples TRBV5-6 to TRBJ1-1; a possible D gene is TRBD1 (6 bases). Per the germline V gene, CDR1 is SGHDT and CDR2 is YYEEEE. Trimming shortened V by 4 bases and J by 0 bases, and 13 bases separated the two germline ends. There are 15 residues in the CDR3. CDR3 in amino acids: CASSGGQLMNTEAFF. CDR3 nucleotides: TGTGCCAGCAGCGGCGGACAGCTCATGAACACTGAAGCTTTCTTT.

The V call is TRBV19, the J call TRBJ1-2, with 9 bases matching TRBD1. CDR1 LNHDA and CDR2 SQIVND come from the germline V gene (reference sequence). The CDR3 runs 12 residues. Losses at the gene ends were 9 bases for V and 7 bases for J; bases not matched to a gene: 6. CDR3 protein: CASNRGRGGYTF. CDR3 sequence (DNA): TGTGCCAGCAACAGGGGGCGAGGTGGCTACACCTTC. The complete variable domain, with remaining parts taken from reference TRBV19 and TRBJ1-2, reads DGGITQSPKYLFRKEGQNVTLSCEQNLNHDAMYWYRQDPGQGLRLIYYSQIVNDFQKGDIAEGYSVSREKKESFPLTVTSAQKNPTAFYLCASNRGRGGYTFGSGTRLTVV.

This clonotype came up a few times. The chain combines TRBV9 with TRBJ1-1; D gene uncertain. CDR3 length equals 16 residues. V lost 4 bases and J lost 2, with 18 bases in between. Germline V gives CDR1 SGDLS, CDR2 YYNGEE. CDR3 sequence (DNA): TGTGCCAGCAGCCTTAACCCGGGCGAATCTAACACTGAAGCTTTCTTT. Protein product: CASSLNPGESNTEAFF.

This clonotype has a count of ten or more. The CDR3 reads CATSPTGNDEQYF. CDR3 DNA sequence: TGTGCCACCAGCCCGACAGGGAACGACGAGCAGTACTTC. The chain employs TRBV24-1 and TRBJ2-7; 7 bases are a match to TRBD1. The CDR3 runs 13 residues. The V segment lost 7 bases and the J segment 5 bases; nucleotides outside the gene matches: 7. Per germline, CDR1 KGHDR and CDR2 SFDVKD.

This clonotype was seen a few times. The chain recombines TRBV15 with TRBJ2-7; 9 bases fit TRBD1. CDR3 length: 14 residues. The V segment lost 1 base and the J segment 6 bases; nucleotides outside the gene matches: 4. The germline gives CDR1 LNHNV, CDR2 YYDKDF (reference sequence). CDR3 sequence (DNA): TGTGCCACCAGCAGAGTACAGGGGGCCGTCGAGCAGTACTTC. Its translation: CATSRVQGAVEQYF.

The rearrangement links TRBV7-2 to TRBJ2-4, with D unresolved. Trimming pared 1 base from V and 7 bases from J, leaving 14 bases between. Germline V gene data show CDR1 as SGHTA and CDR2 as FQGNSA. The CDR3 totals 15 residues. The CDR3 is CASSLEVGLENIQYF. As DNA, the CDR3 is TGTGCCAGCAGCTTAGAGGTTGGGCTCGAGAACATTCAGTACTTC.

This clonotype came up many times. The J gene is TRBJ2-4, the V gene TRBV12-3 or TRBV12-4; 9 positions match TRBD1. The V segment lost 5 bases and the J segment 7 bases; nucleotides outside the gene matches: 6. CDR3 length: 14 amino acids. CDR3 in DNA: TGTGCCAGCAGTCTTCTGACAGGGGGTAACATTCAGTACTTC. Encoded protein: CASSLLTGGNIQYF.

This clonotype was detected a few times. The chain has TRBV3-1 and TRBJ1-6; the D is unclear. V was shortened by 0 bases and J by 7 bases, with 7 bases between the two germline ends. The CDR3 covers 14 residues. Germline CDR1 and CDR2: LGHDT and YNNKEL (reference sequence). CDR3 loop: CASSQEYINSPLHF. CDR3 bases: TGTGCCAGCAGCCAAGAGTACATAAATTCACCCCTCCACTTT.

This sequence joins TRBV6-1 and TRBJ1-2; perhaps TRBD1 as D (5 bases). Germline V gene lookup returns CDR1 MNHNS and CDR2 SASEGT. There are 12 residues in the CDR3. V was clipped by 6 bases and J by 7 bases, with 12 bases between them. This chain's CDR3 is CASSPGTFGYTF. DNA for the CDR3: TGTGCCAGCAGCCCGGGGACCTTTGGCTACACCTTC.

This clonotype was detected a few times. The V gene is TRBV5-8, the J gene TRBJ1-1; maybe TRBD1 (5 bases). The CDR3 consists of 14 residues. V was clipped by 4 bases and J by 4 bases, with 14 bases between them. CDR1 and CDR2 (germline): SGHTS, YDEGEE. The CDR3 DNA reads as TGTGCCAGCAGCCTCCCACCAGGGTTCACTGAAGCTTTCTTT. It codes for CASSLPPGFTEAFF.